Listed here is a single T cell receptor (beta chain). Sequencing was performed with immunoSEQ multiplex PCR; in TCRdb, only in-frame clones are kept and a portion is missing. Of 110,000 to 150,000 clones in the sample, 84% were seen once. V trimming: 7 bases; J trimming: 7 bases; junction bases outside the gene matches: 6. Germline CDR1 is SEHNR and CDR2 is FQNEAQ (reference sequence). This CDR3 contains 13 residues. The sample comes from a study of blood T cell repertoires in COVID-19. About the research overall: Sites across the United States, Italy and Spain contributed samples from acute and convalescent COVID-19.

This clonotype was obtained from a human donor in a cohort sampled during active COVID-19. The J gene is TRBJ2-1, the V gene TRBV7-9; TRBD1 matches at 8 bases. Sequencing input: peripheral blood. The CDR3 DNA reads TGTGCCAGCAAAGGGCAGGGGGCTAATGAGCAGTTCTTC. Protein: CASKGQGANEQFF.